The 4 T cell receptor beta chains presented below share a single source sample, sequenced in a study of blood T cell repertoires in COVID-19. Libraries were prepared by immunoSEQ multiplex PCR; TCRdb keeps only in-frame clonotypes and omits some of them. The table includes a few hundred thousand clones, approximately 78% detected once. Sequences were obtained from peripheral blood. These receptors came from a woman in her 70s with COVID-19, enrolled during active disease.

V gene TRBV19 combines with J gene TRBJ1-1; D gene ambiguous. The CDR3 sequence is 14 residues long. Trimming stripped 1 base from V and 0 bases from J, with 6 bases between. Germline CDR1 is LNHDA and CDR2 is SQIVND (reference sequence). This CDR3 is CASSIVAVNTEAFF. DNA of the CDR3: TGTGCCAGTAGTATAGTCGCGGTGAACACTGAAGCTTTCTTT.

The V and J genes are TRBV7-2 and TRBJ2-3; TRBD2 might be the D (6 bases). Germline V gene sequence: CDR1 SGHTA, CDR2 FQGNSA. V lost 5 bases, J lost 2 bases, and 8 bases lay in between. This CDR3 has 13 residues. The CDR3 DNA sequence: TGTGCCAGCAGCGCTAGCGCCACAGATACGCAGTATTTT. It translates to CASSASATDTQYF.

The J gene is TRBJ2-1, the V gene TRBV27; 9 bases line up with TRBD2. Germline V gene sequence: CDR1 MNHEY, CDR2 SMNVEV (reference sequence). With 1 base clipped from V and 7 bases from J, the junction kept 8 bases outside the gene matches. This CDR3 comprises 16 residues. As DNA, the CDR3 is TGTGCCAGCAGTTTATTTGGGACTAGCAGACAAAATGAGCAGTTCTTC. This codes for CASSLFGTSRQNEQFF.

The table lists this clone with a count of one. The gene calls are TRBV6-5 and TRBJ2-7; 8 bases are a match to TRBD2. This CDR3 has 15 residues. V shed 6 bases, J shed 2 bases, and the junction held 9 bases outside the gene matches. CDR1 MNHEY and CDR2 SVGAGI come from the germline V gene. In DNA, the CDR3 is TGTGCCAGCAGCTCCACTAGCGGCCTCCCCTACGAGCAGTACTTC. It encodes CASSSTSGLPYEQYF.